A selection of T cell receptor beta chains follows, all from one sample in a study of PD-L1 blockade in urothelial cancer. TCRdb's table, derived via immunoSEQ multiplex PCR, lists solely in-frame clones and lacks some. The data show 80,000 to 100,000 clones, 82% seen once. The sample here was PBMCs, taken around atezolizumab (anti-PD-L1) treatment. The receptors were sampled from a man aged 70 or older with urothelial cancer. Each CDR3 is given with its conserved first and last residue.

>TRBV29-1|TRBJ2-3
CSVGREGGPADTQYF
>TRBV5-6|TRBJ2-3
CASTPLGDRGADTQYF
>TRBV30|TRBJ1-1
CAFGGGGQGRTEAFF
>TRBV28|TRBJ2-3
CASSGRDTDTQYF
>TRBV6-6|TRBJ2-7
CASSPPGGPYIYEQYF
>TRBV11-2|TRBJ1-1
CASSIGQGWTEAFF
>TRBV11-2|TRBJ2-1
CASSLVASGGGVYNEQFF
>TRBV30|TRBJ2-6
CAWGPSGANVLTF
>TRBV5-1|TRBJ1-6
CASSLRAQGNSPLHF
>TRBV5-1|TRBJ2-7
CASSLGGGVGSYEQYF
>TRBV7-2|TRBJ2-4
CASGFRDRGNIQYF
>TRBV5-4|TRBJ2-5
CASSQPRDRVSETQYF
>TRBV27|TRBJ1-5
CASSSRNQPQHF
>TRBV7-3|-
CASSNEQYF
>TRBV9|TRBJ1-6
CASSVGDRGFNSPLHF
>TRBV5-1|TRBJ2-5
CASSLGVVVGQETQYF
>TRBV6-1|TRBJ1-4
CASSIQEKLFF
>TRBV5-6|TRBJ2-7
CASSSGQGGLPPLRYEQYF
>TRBV7-2|TRBJ1-2
CASSFRQGAGESYTF
>TRBV9|TRBJ1-1
CASSAPTGESTEAFF
>TRBV6-1|TRBJ2-3
CASSGGGGSTDTQYF
>TRBV7-9|TRBJ2-2
CASSPWGGRPYTGELFF
>TRBV5-4|TRBJ2-3
CASSPTTSASTDTQYF
>TRBV19|TRBJ1-2
CASSMTGTGQGYTF
>TRBV7-8|TRBJ2-7
CASSLNQGQRSSYEQYF
>TRBV19|TRBJ2-5
CASSIEGGALETQYF
>TRBV4-3|TRBJ2-2
CASSQDQAGVTGELFF
>TRBV5-5|TRBJ1-1
CASSLLGAREISAFF
>TRBV25-1|TRBJ1-2
CASSDPGGYGYTF
>TRBV7-3|TRBJ1-3
CASSRRQRSGNTIYF
>TRBV6-5|TRBJ2-1
CASRENRDNEQFF
>TRBV7-2|TRBJ1-3
CASSPGQGGNFGNTIYF
>TRBV10-1|TRBJ1-1
CASRVTGGTEAFF
>TRBV4-1|TRBJ2-5
CASSQAVSQETQYF
>TRBV9|TRBJ2-1
CASSPGRGSSYNEQFF
>TRBV5-1|TRBJ2-7
CASSLEASGNYEQYF
>TRBV7-6|TRBJ2-3
CASSLVGTGGMSTDTQYF
>TRBV11-2|TRBJ2-7
CASSLEGGSYEQYF
>TRBV19|TRBJ1-2
CASSNLQGYYGYTF
>TRBV9|TRBJ2-1
CASSVVSEDNEQFF
>TRBV15|TRBJ2-1
CATSRDRSSGNEQFF
>TRBV18|TRBJ1-4
CASSPTADGGEKLFF
>TRBV19|TRBJ2-3
CASNPAGGSDTQYF
>TRBV5-4|TRBJ2-1
CASSLGGQGTDEQFF
>TRBV7-6|TRBJ1-3
CASSMTGVRNTIYF
>TRBV5-1|TRBJ1-1
CASRSGVGLLNTEAFF
>TRBV19|TRBJ2-4
CASSAPWGGRNIQYF
>TRBV7-7|TRBJ1-3
CASSSGSGNTIYF
>TRBV30|TRBJ1-2
CAWSVAGTGSDTF
>TRBV7-3|TRBJ2-7
CASSLTSGGAYEQYF
>TRBV2|TRBJ2-1
CASNWPGSSYNEQFF
>TRBV2|TRBJ2-2
CASSGEFPGELFF
>TRBV7-9|TRBJ2-2
CASSLTGGAGELFF